These 23 T cell receptor beta chains originate from one sample sequenced in a study of T cell responses to AZD1222 COVID-19 vaccine (dated by TCRdb to the early 2020s). Taken with the paper, the label for time point translates to: baseline before first vaccination. Library construction relied on the immunoSEQ multiplex PCR assay. This is the immuneACCESS table as TCRdb keeps it, with only in-frame sequences that have V and J called. A part of the clones is gone; compared with another copy, unresolved V genes explain less than half, and the rest is unexplained. The sample table shows tens of thousands of clones, and nearly 90% are seen once. Approximately 6.3% of the sample lies in the top ten. The sequencing here drew on peripheral blood, taken on day 0 of AZD1222 vaccination. All receptors come from an adult in good health.

This clone was found a few times. The rearrangement links TRBV5-1 to TRBJ2-3; TRBD2 might be the D (5 bases). The V and J ends lost 4 bases and 4 bases respectively, with 10 bases between them. The CDR3 spans 13 residues. Germline V gene sequence: CDR1 SGHRS, CDR2 YFSETQ. The CDR3 reads CASSPLLADTQYF. The CDR3 DNA follows: TGCGCCAGCAGCCCCCTACTAGCAGATACGCAGTATTTT.

This chain connects TRBV7-9 to TRBJ1-4; D not certain. Per the germline V gene, CDR1 is SEHNR and CDR2 is FQNEAQ (reference sequence). The CDR3 length is 14 residues. Trimming removed 4 bases from V and 4 bases from J, with 10 bases in between. The CDR3 region is CASSSVLNNEKLFF. CDR3 DNA: TGTGCCAGCAGCTCGGTCCTTAATAATGAAAAACTGTTTTTT.

The chain carries TRBV6-1 and TRBJ1-2, with 8 bases identical to TRBD1. The germline CDR1 and CDR2 sequences are MNHNS and SASEGT. The CDR3 is made up of 16 amino acids. V lost 4 bases to trimming and J lost 5 bases; unmatched junction nucleotides: 12. This CDR3 reads CASSGGTGQSGYGYTF. In DNA, the CDR3 is TGTGCCAGCAGTGGGGGGACAGGCCAGTCTGGGTATGGCTACACCTTC.

The rearrangement uses TRBV9 and TRBJ2-7, with 7 bases matching TRBD2. This CDR3 spans 17 amino acids. After removal of 0 bases from V and 2 bases from J, the junction contained 11 bases not matched to a gene. Germline V gene lookup returns CDR1 SGDLS and CDR2 YYNGEE. The CDR3 nucleotides are TGTGCCAGCAGCGTAGGGGGACGGGAGGCGGGAACCTACGAGCAGTACTTC. The encoded protein is CASSVGGREAGTYEQYF.

The chain links TRBV6-5 to TRBJ2-3, with D perhaps TRBD1 (6 bases). The CDR3 consists of 15 residues. Germline CDR1 is MNHEY and CDR2 is SVGAGI. Trimming removed 5 bases at V and 3 bases at J, with 15 bases between. In DNA, the CDR3 is TGTGCCAGCAGTCCTACAGGGTCGGGGACAGATACGCAGTATTTT. Protein sequence: CASSPTGSGTDTQYF.

V is TRBV10-3 and J is TRBJ1-5; TRBD1 matches at 10 bases. CDR3 size: 14 residues. Germline values: CDR1 ENHRY, CDR2 SYGVKD. V shed 10 bases and J 4 bases; nucleotides not matched to a gene: 7. CDR3 nucleotide sequence: TGTGCCACCGGTGGGGGACAGGGGAATCAGCCCCAGCATTTT. This sequence encodes CATGGGQGNQPQHF.

This rearrangement joins TRBV5-6 to TRBJ2-7; tentative D call: TRBD2 (5 bases). The length of the CDR3 is 14 residues. The V end was cut by 5 bases, the J end by 0 bases, with 12 bases between. Germline values: CDR1 SGHDT, CDR2 YYEEEE. Here the CDR3 DNA reads TGTGCCAGCAGGGCGGGTCCCGGCTCCTACGAGCAGTACTTC. It yields the protein CASRAGPGSYEQYF. The full variable domain, rest sourced from reference TRBV5-6 and TRBJ2-7, is DAGVTQSPTHLIKTRGQQVTLRCSPKSGHDTVSWYQQALGQGPQFIFQYYEEEERQRGNFPDRFSGHQFPNYSSELNVNALLLGDSALYLCASRAGPGSYEQYFGPGTRLTVT.

V is TRBV4-1 and J is TRBJ2-5; 7 positions match TRBD2. CDR1 is MGHRA and CDR2 is YSYEKL in the germline V gene. The CDR3 length is 17 residues. V lost 0 bases and J lost 1; bases outside the gene matches: 8. DNA of the CDR3: TGCGCCAGCAGCCAAGACCCGCCGGGACTACTCCAAGAGACCCAGTACTTC. Its protein is CASSQDPPGLLQETQYF.

The chain is built from TRBV10-3 and TRBJ1-5; D gene uncertain. Germline CDR1 is ENHRY and CDR2 is SYGVKD. This CDR3 has 14 amino acids. V dropped 4 bases and J dropped 0 bases, with 7 bases sitting between them. This chain's CDR3 is CAISVDGSNQPQHF. CDR3 sequence (DNA): TGTGCCATCAGTGTCGACGGTAGCAATCAGCCCCAGCATTTT.

The genes are TRBV10-3 and TRBJ2-1, with D perhaps TRBD2 (5 bases). V shed 6 bases and J shed 7 bases, with 16 bases lying between them. Germline V gives CDR1 ENHRY, CDR2 SYGVKD. The CDR3 has 14 amino acids. CDR3 protein: CAISLDYIGNEQFF. DNA of the CDR3: TGTGCCATCAGCCTCGACTACATTGGGAATGAGCAGTTCTTC.

This chain connects TRBV7-9 to TRBJ2-5; no firm D call. The V gene lost 4 bases and the J gene lost 2 bases, with 14 bases spanning the gap. Germline assignment: CDR1 SEHNR and CDR2 FQNEAQ (reference sequence). The CDR3 is 15 amino acids. Written as DNA, the CDR3 is TGTGCCAGCAGCTCCCCCCTTACGGCTCAAGAGACCCAGTACTTC. It encodes CASSSPLTAQETQYF.

The rearrangement links TRBV7-9 to TRBJ2-7, with no clear D. The CDR3 spans 16 residues. The V end was cut by 2 bases, the J end by 0 bases, with 14 bases between. CDR1 is SEHNR, CDR2 FQNEAQ, per germline (reference sequence). The CDR3 sequence: CASSLSGPRSSYEQYF. CDR3 nucleotide sequence: TGTGCCAGCAGCTTATCAGGTCCCAGGAGCTCCTACGAGCAGTACTTC.

This clone has a single count. The genes are TRBV4-1 and TRBJ2-1; D may be TRBD2 (6 bases). Per the germline V gene, CDR1 is MGHRA and CDR2 is YSYEKL. The CDR3 contains 15 residues. V lost 2 bases to trimming and J lost 3 bases, with 11 bases between them. The CDR3 coding sequence is TGCGCCAGCAGCCAAAAGGGAGGACACTACAATGAGCAGTTCTTC. Its protein is CASSQKGGHYNEQFF.

The V call is TRBV6-1, the J call TRBJ1-1; no clear D gene. Germline V gene sequence: CDR1 MNHNS, CDR2 SASEGT. The germline V and J ends were trimmed by 2 bases and 6 bases, with 10 bases remaining between them. The CDR3 has 13 residues. The CDR3 DNA reads TGTGCCAGCAGTGAACAGGAGAGAGCTGAAGCTTTCTTT. Its protein is CASSEQERAEAFF.

CDR3 sequence (DNA): TGTGCCAGCAGTTTAGGAGGATCACCCCTCCACTTT. This sequence encodes CASSLGGSPLHF. V usage is TRBV27 and J usage is TRBJ1-6, with D uncertain. The germline V gene has CDR1 MNHEY and CDR2 SMNVEV (reference sequence). Deletions cut 2 bases from V and 10 bases from J, with 6 bases between. This CDR3 spans 12 amino acids.

The chain employs TRBV12-3 or TRBV12-4 and TRBJ1-5, with unresolved D. The CDR3 has 12 amino acids. Trimming removed 2 bases at V and 6 bases at J, with 5 bases between. CDR3: CASSLSSQPQHF. CDR3 DNA sequence: TGTGCCAGCAGTTTATCCAGTCAGCCCCAGCATTTT.

This rearrangement joins TRBV9 to TRBJ1-1, with a tentative D call TRBD1 (5 bases). Trimming cost V 0 bases and J 5 bases, with 8 bases left between them. The CDR3 extends over 13 amino acids. CDR1 is SGDLS and CDR2 is YYNGEE in the germline V gene. Here the CDR3 reads CASSVGGWTEAFF. CDR3 in DNA: TGTGCCAGCAGCGTAGGGGGCTGGACTGAAGCTTTCTTT.

The CDR3 region has the DNA TGCAGTGCTAGTATGGGACAGTGGACATACAATGAGCAGTTCTTC. Protein sequence: CSASMGQWTYNEQFF. The rearrangement joins TRBV20-1 to TRBJ2-1; 7 bases map to TRBD1. The J segment lost 4 bases and the V segment lost 3 bases, leaving 9 bases of the junction unmatched. The CDR3 covers 15 residues. The germline gives CDR1 DFQATT, CDR2 SNEGSKA (reference sequence).

This clone came up once. CDR3 amino acids: CASSPRVGPSSYNEQFF. CDR3 coding DNA: TGTGCCAGTAGTCCGCGGGTTGGCCCAAGCTCCTACAATGAGCAGTTCTTC. The chain links TRBV19 to TRBJ2-1, with D tentatively TRBD2 (5 bases). Germline loops: CDR1 LNHDA, CDR2 SQIVND (reference sequence). V lost 5 bases to trimming and J lost 0 bases, with 17 bases between them. CDR3 length: 17 residues.

The chain combines TRBV6-5 with TRBJ2-7; either TRBD1 or TRBD2 may supply D (5 bases each). In germline, CDR1 is MNHEY, CDR2 SVGAGI. Trimming removed 7 bases from V and 3 bases from J, with 13 bases in between. This CDR3 has 13 amino acids. This CDR3 reads CASTGDLFYEQYF. The CDR3 DNA is TGTGCCAGCACCGGGGACCTCTTCTACGAGCAGTACTTC.

The V gene is TRBV18, the J gene TRBJ2-5, with D possibly called TRBD1 or TRBD2 (5 bases each). The CDR3 sequence is 13 residues long. The V end was cut by 9 bases, the J end by 2 bases, with 13 bases between. The germline V gene encodes CDR1 KGHSH and CDR2 LQKENI. The DNA for the CDR3 is TGTGCCAGTACTGACAGCGGACAAGAGACCCAGTACTTC. It translates to CASTDSGQETQYF.

The chain is built from TRBV20-1 and TRBJ2-1; D may be TRBD2 (5 bases). The CDR3 contains 14 residues. CDR1 and CDR2 from the germline V gene are DFQATT and SNEGSKA (reference sequence). V lost 3 bases and J lost 0, with 9 bases in between. The CDR3: CSASSASSYNEQFF. CDR3 DNA sequence: TGCAGTGCTAGTAGCGCGAGCTCCTACAATGAGCAGTTCTTC.

This chain joins TRBV7-9 and TRBJ2-1; 9 nucleotides align to TRBD2. V shed 5 bases, J shed 4 bases, and the junction held 6 bases outside the gene matches. This CDR3 comprises 15 residues. Germline V gene data show CDR1 as SEHNR and CDR2 as FQNEAQ (reference sequence). The CDR3: CASSISGRRYNEQFF. CDR3 nucleotides: TGTGCCAGCAGCATTAGCGGGAGACGGTACAATGAGCAGTTCTTC.